This TCR beta chain was retrieved from a study of vaccination effects on CD4 cells after COVID-19. Turning to the study itself: Post-vaccine draws lagged the second dose by a median of 72 days.

Only in-frame clones appear in the TCRdb table, and some are missing; sequencing was by immunoSEQ multiplex PCR. The repertoire has about 31,000 clones, roughly 63% of them found once; the top ten carry approximately 8.9%. This clone was found a few times. As yet, its antigen is unknown. Trimming pared 5 bases from V and 5 bases from J, leaving 9 bases between. The CDR3 covers 12 residues. Germline assignment: CDR1 LNHDA and CDR2 SQIVND (reference sequence). Antigen-specific CD4+ T cells were expanded with viral peptide pools in the ViraFEST assay before sequencing. Following culture for about ten days, CD4+ T cells were isolated. Each participant was administered two doses of either the BNT162b2 or the mRNA-1273 vaccine.

Here the sequenced sample was CD4+ T cells from PBMCs cultured with SARS-CoV-2 spike peptides, taken after COVID-19 vaccination. The chain joins TRBV19 to TRBJ1-2; D remains unclear. The sequence was collected from a human donor who received a COVID-19 vaccine. The CDR3 nucleotides are TGTGCCAGTAGTGAAAGCCGGTATGGCTACACCTTC. As protein: CASSESRYGYTF.